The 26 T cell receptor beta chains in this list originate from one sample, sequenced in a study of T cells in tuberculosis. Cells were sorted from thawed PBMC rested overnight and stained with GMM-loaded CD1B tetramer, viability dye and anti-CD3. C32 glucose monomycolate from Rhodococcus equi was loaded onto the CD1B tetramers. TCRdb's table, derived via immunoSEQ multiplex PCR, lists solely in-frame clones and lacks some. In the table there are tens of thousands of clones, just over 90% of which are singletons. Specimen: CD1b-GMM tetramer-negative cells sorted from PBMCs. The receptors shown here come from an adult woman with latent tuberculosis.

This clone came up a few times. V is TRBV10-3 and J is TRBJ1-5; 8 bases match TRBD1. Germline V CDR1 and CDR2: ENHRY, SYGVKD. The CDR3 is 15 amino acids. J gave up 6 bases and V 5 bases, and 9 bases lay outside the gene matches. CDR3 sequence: CAISPDRALGQPQHF. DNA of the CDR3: TGTGCCATCAGTCCGGACAGGGCTCTCGGTCAGCCCCAGCATTTT.

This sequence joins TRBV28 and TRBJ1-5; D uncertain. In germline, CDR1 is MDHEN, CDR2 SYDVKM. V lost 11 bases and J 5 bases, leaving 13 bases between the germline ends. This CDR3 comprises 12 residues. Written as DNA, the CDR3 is TGTGCCCACGGGAGGGCCCATCAGCCCCAGCATTTT. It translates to CAHGRAHQPQHF.

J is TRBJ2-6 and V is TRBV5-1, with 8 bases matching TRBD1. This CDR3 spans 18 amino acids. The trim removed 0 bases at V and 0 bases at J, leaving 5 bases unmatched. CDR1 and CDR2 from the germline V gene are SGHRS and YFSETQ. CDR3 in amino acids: CASSLARTGYSGANVLTF. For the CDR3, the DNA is TGCGCCAGCAGCTTGGCTAGGACAGGGTACTCTGGGGCCAACGTCCTGACTTTC.

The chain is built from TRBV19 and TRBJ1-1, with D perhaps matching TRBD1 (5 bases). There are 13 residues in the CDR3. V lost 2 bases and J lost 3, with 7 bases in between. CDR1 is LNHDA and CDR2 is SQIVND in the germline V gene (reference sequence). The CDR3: CASSIKGDTEAFF. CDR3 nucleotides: TGTGCCAGTAGTATAAAAGGGGACACTGAAGCTTTCTTT.

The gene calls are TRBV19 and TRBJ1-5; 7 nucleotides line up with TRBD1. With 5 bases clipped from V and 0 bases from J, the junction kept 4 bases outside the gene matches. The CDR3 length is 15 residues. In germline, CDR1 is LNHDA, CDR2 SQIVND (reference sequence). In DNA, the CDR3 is TGTGCCAGTAGTCACGACAGGGTTAGCAATCAGCCCCAGCATTTT. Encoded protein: CASSHDRVSNQPQHF.

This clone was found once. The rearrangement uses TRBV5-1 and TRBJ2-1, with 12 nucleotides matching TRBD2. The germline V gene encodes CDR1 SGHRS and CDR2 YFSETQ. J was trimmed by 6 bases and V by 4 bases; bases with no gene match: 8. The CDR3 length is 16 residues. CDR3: CASSLTTSGGPNEQFF. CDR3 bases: TGCGCCAGCAGCCTCACCACTAGCGGGGGGCCCAATGAGCAGTTCTTC.

The CDR3 DNA reads TGTGCCAGCAGCAACCGACAGGGGGCTGATGGCTACACCTTC. Its protein product is CASSNRQGADGYTF. The V gene is TRBV4-2, the J gene TRBJ1-2; the match to TRBD1 covers 10 bases. The CDR3 runs 14 residues. V shed 5 bases, J shed 6 bases, and the junction held 6 bases outside the gene matches. The germline CDR1 and CDR2 sequences are LGHNA and YNFKEQ.

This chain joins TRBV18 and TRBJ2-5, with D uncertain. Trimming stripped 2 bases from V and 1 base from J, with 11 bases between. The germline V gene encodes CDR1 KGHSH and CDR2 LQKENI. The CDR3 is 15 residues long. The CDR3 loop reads CASSPIQNLQETQYF. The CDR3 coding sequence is TGTGCCAGCTCACCAATACAGAACCTCCAAGAGACCCAGTACTTC. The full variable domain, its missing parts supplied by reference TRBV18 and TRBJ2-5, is NAGVMQNPRHLVRRRGQEARLRCSPMKGHSHVYWYRQLPEEGLKFMVYLQKENIIDESGMPKERFSAEFPKEGPSILRIQQVVRGDSAAYFCASSPIQNLQETQYFGPGTRLLVL.

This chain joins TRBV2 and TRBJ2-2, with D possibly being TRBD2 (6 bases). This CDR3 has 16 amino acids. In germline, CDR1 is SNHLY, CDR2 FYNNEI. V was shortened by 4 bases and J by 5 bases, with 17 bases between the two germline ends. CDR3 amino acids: CASSGMEGPRTGELFF. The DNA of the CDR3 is TGTGCCAGCAGTGGTATGGAGGGGCCCCGTACCGGGGAGCTGTTTTTT.

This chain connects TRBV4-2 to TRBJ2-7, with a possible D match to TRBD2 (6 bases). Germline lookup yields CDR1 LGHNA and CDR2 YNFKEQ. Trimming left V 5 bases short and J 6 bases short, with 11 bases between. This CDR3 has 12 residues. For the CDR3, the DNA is TGTGCCAGCAGCTTGGGGGGTTTCGAGCAGTACTTC. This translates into CASSLGGFEQYF.

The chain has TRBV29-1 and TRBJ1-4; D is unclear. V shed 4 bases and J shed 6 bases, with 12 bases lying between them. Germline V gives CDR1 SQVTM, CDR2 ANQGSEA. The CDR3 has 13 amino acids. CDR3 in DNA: TGCAGCGTTGTATACGGTGAGGATGAAAAACTGTTTTTT. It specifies CSVVYGEDEKLFF.

The CDR3 protein is CASSKGQGLPIYGYTF. In DNA form, the CDR3 reads TGTGCCAGCAGCAAGGGACAGGGTTTACCTATCTATGGCTACACCTTC. The chain has TRBV21-1 and TRBJ1-2; TRBD1 is taken as the D call from the table, unchecked against the DNA. TRBV21-1 is a listed pseudogene. CDR3 length equals 16 residues.

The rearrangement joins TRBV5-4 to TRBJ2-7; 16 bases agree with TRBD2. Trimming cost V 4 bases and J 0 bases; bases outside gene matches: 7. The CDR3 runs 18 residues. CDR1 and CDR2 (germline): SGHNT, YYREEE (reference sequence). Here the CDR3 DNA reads TGTGCCAGCAGCCCTACCGGGACTAGCGGGGGGGCCTCCTACGAGCAGTACTTC. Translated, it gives CASSPTGTSGGASYEQYF.

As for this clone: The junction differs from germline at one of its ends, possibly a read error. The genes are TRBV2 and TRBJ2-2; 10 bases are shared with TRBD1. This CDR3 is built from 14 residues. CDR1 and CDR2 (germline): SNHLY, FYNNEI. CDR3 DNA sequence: TGTGCCAGCACCCTCCCGGGACAGGGGTTGGAGTTGTTTTTT. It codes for CASTLPGQGLELFF.

The CDR3 nucleotides are TGCGCCAGCAGCTTCCGGGGACAGGGGGTGGCAGATACGCAGTATTTT. The encoded protein is CASSFRGQGVADTQYF. The chain uses TRBV5-1 and TRBJ2-3; 11 nucleotides match TRBD1. Germline values: CDR1 SGHRS, CDR2 YFSETQ. CDR3 length: 16 amino acids. Trimming at V came to 2 bases and at J to 4 bases, leaving 6 bases not matched to a gene.

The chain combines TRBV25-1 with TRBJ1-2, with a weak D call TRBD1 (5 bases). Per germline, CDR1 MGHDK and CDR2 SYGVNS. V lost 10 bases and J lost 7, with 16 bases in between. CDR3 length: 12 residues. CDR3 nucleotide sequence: TGTGCCACCCAGTATGGGACTTTTGGCTACACCTTC. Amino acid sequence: CATQYGTFGYTF.

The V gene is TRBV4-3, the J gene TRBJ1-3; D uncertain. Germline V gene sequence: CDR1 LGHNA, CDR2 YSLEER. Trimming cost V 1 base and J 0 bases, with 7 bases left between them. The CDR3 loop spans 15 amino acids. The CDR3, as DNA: TGCGCCAGCAGCCAAGGGCCCCCCTCTGGAAACACCATATATTTT. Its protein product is CASSQGPPSGNTIYF.

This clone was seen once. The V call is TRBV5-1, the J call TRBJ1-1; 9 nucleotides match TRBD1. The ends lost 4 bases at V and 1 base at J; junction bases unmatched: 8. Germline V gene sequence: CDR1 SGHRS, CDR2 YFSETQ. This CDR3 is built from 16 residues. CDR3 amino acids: CASSLWTGARNTEAFF. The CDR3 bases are TGCGCCAGCAGCCTCTGGACAGGGGCCAGGAACACTGAAGCTTTCTTT.

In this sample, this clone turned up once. As DNA, the CDR3 is TGTGCCAGTAGTATTGGGGGACGGCAGGGGGAAGAGACCCAGTACTTC. Its translation is CASSIGGRQGEETQYF. This rearrangement joins TRBV19 to TRBJ2-5, with 7 bases identical to TRBD1. The CDR3 is 16 residues long. Trimming cost V 3 bases and J 3 bases; bases outside gene matches: 10. Germline V gives CDR1 LNHDA, CDR2 SQIVND (reference sequence).

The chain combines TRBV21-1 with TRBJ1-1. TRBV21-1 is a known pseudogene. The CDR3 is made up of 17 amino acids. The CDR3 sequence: CASSKAAGDTMNTEAFF. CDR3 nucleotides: TGTGCCAGCAGCAAAGCTGCGGGAGATACGATGAACACTGAAGCTTTCTTT.

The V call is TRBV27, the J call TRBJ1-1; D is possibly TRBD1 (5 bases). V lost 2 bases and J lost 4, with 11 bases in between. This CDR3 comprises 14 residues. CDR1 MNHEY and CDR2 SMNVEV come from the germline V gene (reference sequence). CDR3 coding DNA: TGTGCCAGCAGTTTAGGAGGGGCGAGCACTGAAGCTTTCTTT. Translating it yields CASSLGGASTEAFF.

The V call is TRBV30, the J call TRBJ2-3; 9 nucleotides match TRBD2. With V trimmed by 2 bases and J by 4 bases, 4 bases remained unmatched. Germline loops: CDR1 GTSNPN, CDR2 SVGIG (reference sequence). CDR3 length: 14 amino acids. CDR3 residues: CAWSRAGGADTQYF. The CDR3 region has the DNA TGTGCCTGGAGTAGGGCGGGGGGGGCAGATACGCAGTATTTT.

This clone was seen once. The CDR3 DNA reads TGTGCCAGCAGTCGGCCTGCGGGGCTCACAGATACGCAGTATTTT. The encoded protein is CASSRPAGLTDTQYF. The rearrangement joins TRBV28 to TRBJ2-3, with D perhaps TRBD2 (6 bases). Germline V gene sequence: CDR1 MDHEN, CDR2 SYDVKM. V shed 5 bases and J shed 2 bases, with 14 bases lying between them. The CDR3 is 15 residues long.

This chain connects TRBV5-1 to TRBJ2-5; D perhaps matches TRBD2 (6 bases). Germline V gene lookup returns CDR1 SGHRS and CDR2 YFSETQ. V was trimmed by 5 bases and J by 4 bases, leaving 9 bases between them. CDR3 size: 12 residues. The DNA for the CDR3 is TGCGCCAGCAGTCGGGACTCAGAGACCCAGTACTTC. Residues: CASSRDSETQYF.

CDR3 amino acids: CASSQEGSGGLSYNEQFF. Here the CDR3 DNA reads TGCGCCAGCAGCCAAGAGGGTAGCGGGGGGCTCTCCTACAATGAGCAGTTCTTC. The gene calls are TRBV4-1 and TRBJ2-1, with 10 bases fitting TRBD2. Trimming took 0 bases from V and 0 from J; bases not matched to a gene: 5. CDR3 size: 18 residues. Germline V gives CDR1 MGHRA, CDR2 YSYEKL.

CDR3 nucleotides: TGCAGCGTTGAAGTGAGGGCCCAAGAGCCTTACGAGCAGTACTTC. Translating it yields CSVEVRAQEPYEQYF. The chain joins TRBV29-1 to TRBJ2-7, with D perhaps matching TRBD2 (5 bases). There are 15 residues in the CDR3. V was pared by 1 base and J by 4 bases, with 17 bases between. The germline CDR1 and CDR2 sequences are SQVTM and ANQGSEA.